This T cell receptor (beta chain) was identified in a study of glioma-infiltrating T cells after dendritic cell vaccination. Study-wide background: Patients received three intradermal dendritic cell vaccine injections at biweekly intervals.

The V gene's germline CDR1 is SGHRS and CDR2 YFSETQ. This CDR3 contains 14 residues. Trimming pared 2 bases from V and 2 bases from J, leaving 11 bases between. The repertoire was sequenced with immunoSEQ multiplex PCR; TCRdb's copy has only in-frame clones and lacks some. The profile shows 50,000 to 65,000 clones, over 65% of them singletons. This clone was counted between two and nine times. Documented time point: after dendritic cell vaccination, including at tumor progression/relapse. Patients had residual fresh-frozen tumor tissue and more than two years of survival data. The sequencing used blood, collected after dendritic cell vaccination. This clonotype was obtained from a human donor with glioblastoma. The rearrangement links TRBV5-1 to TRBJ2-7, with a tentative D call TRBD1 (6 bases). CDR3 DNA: TGCGCCAGCAGCTTAACAGGGATGGCCTACGAGCAGTACTTC. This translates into CASSLTGMAYEQYF.